The sequence of this TCR beta chain was determined in a study of CD8+CD57+ T cells in acquired aplastic anemia. Study information: DNA recovered from sorted CD4+ and CD8+ cells had a mean of approximately 3 ug. Overall study results and limits: Patients and controls were not found to differ significantly in CD8+ Simpson's diversity.

This clonotype was seen just once. What it binds is not known. Germline V gene data show CDR1 as SNHLY and CDR2 as FYNNEI. With 5 bases removed from V and 3 bases from J, the gap between germline ends came to 13 bases. The CDR3 has 14 residues. Researchers used genomic DNA as the template to profile TCR beta VDJ and CDR3. TCRdb reanalysed the reads using MiXCR and keeps one entry per CDR3 protein. There are roughly 300,000 distinct CDR3 sequences in the sample; about 56% occur only once, and approximately 8% lies in the top ten. The TCR originated in a human donor with severe aplastic anemia or a healthy control (not recorded which). Sequenced input: sorted CD4+, CD8+, or CD8+CD57+ T cells (not recorded which) from PBMCs. The chain uses TRBV2 and TRBJ1-2; the D is unclear. CDR3 bases: TGTGCCAGCAGTCGTCAGGAGAGCTACTATGGCTACACCTTC. It translates to CASSRQESYYGYTF.